Detailed here is one T cell receptor beta chain. This record comes from a study of blood T cell repertoires in COVID-19. Some clones are missing from TCRdb's copy, which holds only in-frame ones; the method was immunoSEQ multiplex PCR. The data contain fewer than 300,000 clones, about 80% of them singletons. Sequencing was performed on peripheral blood. This clonotype was sampled from a woman aged 45-65 years who had recovered from COVID-19.

CDR3 amino acids: CASSLDRPSNEQFF. The CDR3 nucleotides are TGCGCCAGCAGCTTGGACAGGCCGAGCAATGAGCAGTTCTTC. The V gene is TRBV5-1, the J gene TRBJ2-1; maybe TRBD1 (5 bases). This CDR3 has 14 residues. Looked up from germline, CDR1 is SGHRS and CDR2 is YFSETQ. V was clipped by 0 bases and J by 6 bases, with 10 bases between them.